This T cell receptor beta chain was observed in a study of Graves' ophthalmopathy and Graves' hyperthyroidism. Study-level information: Stable hyperthyroidism meant no ophthalmopathy within 18 months of follow-up. Findings of the study overall: Most clonotypes expanded in thyroid above 0.001 frequency were present in blood too.

From RNA, the CDR3 regions of TCR beta chains were amplified and sequenced. After a first-round RT-PCR with HTBI primers, a second-round multiplex PCR was run. TCRdb redid the calling of the multiplex PCR reads with MiXCR, one entry per CDR3 protein. Among roughly 600,000 distinct CDR3 sequences listed, approximately 35% were seen once. Each hyperthyroidism patient was newly diagnosed, with under 2 months' duration, and aged 18 to 65. Clinical symptoms, serum thyroxine, TRAb, thyroid ultrasound and orbital computed tomography were relied on for diagnosis. The CDR3 consists of 15 residues. CDR1 SEHNR and CDR2 FQNEAQ come from the germline V gene (reference sequence). Trimming removed 2 bases from V and 5 bases from J; junction bases left unmatched: 6. This clonotype was recorded at least ten times. Its antigen is unknown.

The source is an adult man with Graves' hyperthyroidism. Sample: peripheral blood or thyroid tissue (not recorded which). The chain combines TRBV7-9 with TRBJ2-5; 9 nucleotides line up with TRBD1. CDR3 region: CASSLSGTGMETQYF. Here the CDR3 DNA reads TGTGCCAGCAGCTTATCCGGGACAGGGATGGAGACCCAGTACTTC.